This TCR beta chain was captured in a study of blood T cell repertoires in COVID-19. Study summary: Sites across the United States, Italy and Spain contributed samples from acute and convalescent COVID-19. T cells, B-cell-depleted T cells, or PBMCs provided the cDNA or gDNA that served as material.

J gave up 1 base and V 3 bases, and 8 bases lay outside the gene matches. The CDR3 covers 16 residues. Per the germline V gene, CDR1 is MDHEN and CDR2 is SYDVKM. Authors' methods: From reference gene primer amplification, estimates of nucleated cell counts were derived. Using immunoSEQ multiplex PCR, the repertoire was profiled, and TCRdb retains in-frame clones only, with some absent. V and J calls and clone size are copied from that table; D and trimming were computed from the DNA. The sample yields approximately 260,000 clones, approximately 79% seen once. The chain couples TRBV28 to TRBJ1-1, with TRBD1 matching over 7 bases. The sequenced sample was PBMCs or T cells enriched from blood (not recorded which). This receptor was identified in a man between 25 and 39 years old with acute COVID-19. CDR3 bases: TGTGCCAGCAGTTTGCGACAGGGCCCCCGGAACACTGAAGCTTTCTTT. Its translation is CASSLRQGPRNTEAFF.